This entry lists 11 T cell receptor beta chains sequenced from one sample in a study of beta chain features in type 1 diabetes (dated by TCRdb to about 2018). Libraries were prepared through the immunoSEQ multiplex PCR assay. The High Capacity cDNA Reverse Transcription Kit was used to reverse transcribe all of the isolated RNA, meaning that expressed TCRB transcripts were what got sequenced. TCRdb limited this immuneACCESS table to in-frame rearrangements with V and J called. A share of clones is missing; checked studies link under half to unresolved V genes, and the rest is unexplained. In this sample the table shows 860,000 or so clones, roughly 16% of which occur a single time. The top ten clones comprise 0.02% to 0.03% of the sample. The sequenced sample consisted of naive CD4+ T cells from blood. In the paper's terms, the cell subset or site label means: true naive CD4+ T cells. The receptors were gathered from a woman aged 18-30 years in good health.

This clone was observed a few times. In the same sample, other DNA sequences code for this CDR3. The J gene is TRBJ2-6, the V gene TRBV28; perhaps TRBD1 as D (5 bases). The length of the CDR3 is 14 residues. Per germline, CDR1 MDHEN and CDR2 SYDVKM. The ends were cut back, 5 bases at V and 1 base at J, with 6 bases in the middle. DNA for the CDR3: TGTGCCAGCAGTACAGGATCTGGGGCCAACGTCCTGACTTTC. Its translation: CASSTGSGANVLTF. The variable domain in full, with the rest retrieved from reference TRBV28 and TRBJ2-6, is DVKVTQSSRYLVKRTGEKVFLECVQDMDHENMFWYRQDPGLGLRLIYFSYDVKMKEKGDIPEGYSVSREKKERFSLILESASTNQTSMYLCASSTGSGANVLTFGAGSRLTVL.

This clone turned up a few times. The sample carries other DNA sequences with the same CDR3. The chain couples TRBV28 to TRBJ2-3; 8 nucleotides align to TRBD1. The CDR3 runs 14 residues. V gave up 5 bases and J gave up 1 base; unmatched junction bases: 2. Germline CDR1 and CDR2: MDHEN and SYDVKM. CDR3: CASSPGQGTDTQYF. CDR3 bases: TGTGCCAGCAGTCCGGGACAGGGCACAGATACGCAGTATTTT.

The rearrangement joins TRBV6-6 to TRBJ2-5; D is unclear. CDR1 and CDR2 (germline): MNHNY, SVGAGI (reference sequence). This CDR3 is built from 12 residues. Trimming cost V 5 bases and J 1 base, with 5 bases left between them. DNA of the CDR3: TGTGCCAGCAGTAAGAGCCAAGAGACCCAGTACTTC. Translation gives CASSKSQETQYF.

This chain connects TRBV7-9 to TRBJ1-1; 10 bases match TRBD1. After removal of 4 bases from V and 4 bases from J, the junction contained 3 bases not matched to a gene. Germline V gene sequence: CDR1 SEHNR, CDR2 FQNEAQ (reference sequence). This CDR3 has 14 residues. DNA for the CDR3: TGTGCCAGCAGCTGGGACAGGGGAACCACTGAAGCTTTCTTT. Translated, it gives CASSWDRGTTEAFF. The full variable domain, completed using reference TRBV7-9 and TRBJ1-1, is DTGVSQNPRHKITKRGQNVTFRCDPISEHNRLYWYRQTLGQGPEFLTYFQNEAQLEKSRLLSDRFSAERPKGSFSTLEIQRTEQGDSAMYLCASSWDRGTTEAFFGQGTRLTVV.

In its sample, this clone was seen a few times. This chain connects TRBV28 to TRBJ2-1, with 14 bases that match TRBD2. CDR3 length equals 15 residues. Looked up from germline, CDR1 is MDHEN and CDR2 is SYDVKM. V was clipped by 7 bases and J by 8 bases; unmatched bases: 7. CDR3: CASTRPGLAGDEQFF. DNA for the CDR3: TGTGCCAGCACCCGCCCGGGACTAGCGGGAGATGAGCAGTTCTTC. Variable domain in full (rest from reference TRBV28 and TRBJ2-1): DVKVTQSSRYLVKRTGEKVFLECVQDMDHENMFWYRQDPGLGLRLIYFSYDVKMKEKGDIPEGYSVSREKKERFSLILESASTNQTSMYLCASTRPGLAGDEQFFGPGTRLTVL.

In this sample, this clone turned up a few times. The V and J genes are TRBV4-2 and TRBJ2-5; the D call may be TRBD1 or TRBD2 (6 bases each). The V and J ends lost 0 bases and 4 bases respectively, with 18 bases between them. CDR3 size: 17 residues. Germline CDR1 reads LGHNA; CDR2 reads YNFKEQ. CDR3 bases: TGTGCCAGCAGCCAAGATGCAACAGGGCGGAGGGGAGAGACCCAGTACTTC. Its translation: CASSQDATGRRGETQYF.

This clone was observed a few times. The rearrangement links TRBV28 to TRBJ1-5; 9 positions agree with TRBD1. The CDR3 covers 17 residues. With V trimmed by 6 bases and J by 0 bases, 9 bases remained unmatched. The germline gives CDR1 MDHEN, CDR2 SYDVKM. The DNA of the CDR3 is TGTGCCAGCAGCTACAGGGGGCGTGGGCATAGCAATCAGCCCCAGCATTTT. It translates to CASSYRGRGHSNQPQHF.

This clone was recorded a few times. The chain recombines TRBV7-2 with TRBJ1-3, with TRBD1 matching over 7 bases. The ends lost 1 base at V and 0 bases at J; junction bases unmatched: 9. Germline V gene sequence: CDR1 SGHTA, CDR2 FQGNSA. The CDR3 spans 18 residues. CDR3 protein: CASSLGGGQLHSGNTIYF. CDR3 coding DNA: TGTGCCAGCAGCTTAGGAGGGGGACAGTTACACTCTGGAAACACCATATATTTT.

V is TRBV6-1 and J is TRBJ2-3; 8 nucleotides agree with TRBD2. The germline gives CDR1 MNHNS, CDR2 SASEGT. V gave up 6 bases and J gave up 6 bases; unmatched junction bases: 5. The CDR3 is made up of 13 amino acids. CDR3 residues: CASRKSGSDTQYF. The DNA for the CDR3 is TGTGCCAGCAGAAAGAGCGGGAGCGATACGCAGTATTTT.

There are a few counts of this clone. The V gene is TRBV4-3, the J gene TRBJ2-7; 7 bases are shared with TRBD1. The V segment lost 0 bases and the J segment 3 bases; nucleotides outside the gene matches: 5. CDR3 size: 15 residues. Germline CDR1 reads LGHNA; CDR2 reads YSLEER. The CDR3 loop is CASSQEGAGGYEQYF. The CDR3 DNA reads as TGCGCCAGCAGCCAAGAAGGGGCAGGGGGCTACGAGCAGTACTTC.

V is TRBV28 and J is TRBJ2-3, with D perhaps matching TRBD1 or TRBD2 (5 bases each). This CDR3 is 14 amino acids long. CDR1 MDHEN and CDR2 SYDVKM come from the germline V gene. Trimming removed 2 bases from V and 8 bases from J, with 14 bases in between. The CDR3 here is CASSLGTGRGTQYF. The CDR3, as DNA: TGTGCCAGCAGTTTAGGGACGGGGAGAGGTACGCAGTATTTT.